The 4 T cell receptor beta chains reported below all come from one sample, sequenced in a study of pediatric ulcerative colitis. This table comes from immunoSEQ multiplex PCR, and its TCRdb copy is limited to in-frame clones, with some not included. Of 60,000 to 75,000 clones in the sample, over 65% are singletons; the top ten hold over 4%. The sequenced material came from blood. The receptor source for this set is a boy between 10 and 17 years old with moderate ulcerative colitis.

The V and J genes are TRBV5-6 and TRBJ1-1; D unresolved. The V gene lost 0 bases and the J gene lost 1 base, with 7 bases spanning the gap. The germline V gene has CDR1 SGHDT and CDR2 YYEEEE. This CDR3 has 14 residues. The CDR3 DNA is TGTGCCAGCAGCTTGGGACCAGGGAACACTGAAGCTTTCTTT. Amino acid sequence: CASSLGPGNTEAFF. The full variable domain, in which reference TRBV5-6 and TRBJ1-1 provide the parts outside the CDR3, is DAGVTQSPTHLIKTRGQQVTLRCSPKSGHDTVSWYQQALGQGPQFIFQYYEEEERQRGNFPDRFSGHQFPNYSSELNVNALLLGDSALYLCASSLGPGNTEAFFGQGTRLTVV.

The V gene is TRBV6-5, the J gene TRBJ1-1, with D hard to call. With 8 bases removed from V and 4 bases from J, the gap between germline ends came to 17 bases. This CDR3 spans 14 amino acids. Germline lookup yields CDR1 MNHEY and CDR2 SVGAGI. The CDR3 is CASRHLSRSTEAFF. The CDR3 nucleotides read TGTGCCAGCCGCCACCTTTCCAGAAGCACTGAAGCTTTCTTT.

V usage is TRBV4-1 and J usage is TRBJ2-1; TRBD1 agrees at 8 bases. There are 15 residues in the CDR3. V lost 2 bases, J lost 10 bases, and 10 bases stayed unmatched. Germline lookup yields CDR1 MGHRA and CDR2 YSYEKL. CDR3 sequence: CASSQPKDRVREQFF. DNA for the CDR3: TGCGCCAGCAGCCAACCTAAGGACAGGGTAAGAGAGCAGTTCTTC.

CDR3 residues: CASSPGRPDEQYF. The DNA for the CDR3 is TGTGCCAGCAGCCCCGGTCGGCCAGACGAGCAGTACTTC. J is TRBJ2-7 and V is TRBV5-4; D is unclear. V was cut by 4 bases and J by 5 bases, with 13 bases left in between. CDR1 and CDR2 from the germline V gene are SGHNT and YYREEE (reference sequence). The CDR3 is made up of 13 amino acids.